This record covers a single T cell receptor beta chain. The antigen is not known. These data are taken from a study of cytomegalovirus exposure and HLA in healthy donors. For the study at large: Per a later analysis, the approximately 690 first-cohort and some 110 validation repertoires shared one platform. General observations from the study: The investigators catalogued 164 TCR beta chains as cytomegalovirus-associated.

The donors were in the approximately 120-subject validation cohort, distinct from the approximately 700-subject first cohort. Profiled with immunoSEQ multiplex PCR; TCRdb holds only in-frame clones, not every one. Counted here are 150,000 to 200,000 clones, around 86% occurring once; the ten biggest clones make up roughly 1.6%. V lost 10 bases to trimming and J lost 4 bases, with 23 bases between them. From germline, CDR1 is LNHDA and CDR2 SQIVND (reference sequence). The CDR3 spans 16 residues. This clonotype was obtained from a woman under 30 in good health and CMV-seronegative. V and J are TRBV19 and TRBJ1-5; a possible D gene is TRBD1 (6 bases). Sequenced: PBMCs. Written as DNA, the CDR3 is TGTGCCACCATGGACGGGACAAGGCCCTTTAATCAGCCCCAGCATTTT. Translation: CATMDGTRPFNQPQHF.